One sample yielded the 7 T cell receptor beta chains listed below, sequenced in a study of T cell repertoires in cytomegalovirus infection. TCRdb called the reads again in MiXCR, with one record for every CDR3 protein. The sample has around 770,000 distinct CDR3 sequences, 25% to 35% seen once; the top ten hold about an eighth. Their cognate antigens are unknown. This material consisted of cultured CD8+ T cells from PBMCs, taken from culture after CMV antigen stimulation. These receptors all stem from a human donor in good health (CMV status not recorded). Some clones in this sample may be carry-over from other donors' samples.

The table lists this clonotype with a few counts. The chain is built from TRBV7-3 and TRBJ2-6; 8 nucleotides agree with TRBD1. V shed 5 bases and J 2 bases; nucleotides not matched to a gene: 5. Germline V CDR1 and CDR2: SGHTA, FQGTGA. CDR3 length: 16 residues. The CDR3 sequence: CASSVGTGAGANVLTF. The CDR3 DNA is TGTGCCAGCAGCGTGGGGACAGGAGCTGGGGCCAACGTCCTGACTTTC.

The chain couples TRBV7-6 to TRBJ1-2; 7 nucleotides line up with TRBD1. The V and J ends lost 4 bases and 7 bases, in that order; junction bases with no gene match: 6. The CDR3 is 13 amino acids. In germline, CDR1 is SGHVS, CDR2 FNYEAQ. The chain's CDR3 is CASSSSGGPGYTF. The CDR3 DNA is TGTGCCAGCAGCTCCTCAGGGGGGCCTGGCTACACCTTC.

The chain couples TRBV7-9 to TRBJ2-7, with D perhaps TRBD1 (6 bases). CDR1 is SEHNR and CDR2 is FQNEAQ in the germline V gene (reference sequence). CDR3 length equals 16 residues. V was trimmed by 1 base and J by 5 bases, leaving 18 bases between them. DNA of the CDR3: TGTGCCAGCAGCTTAGGGAAGAAAAGGGGGTCCCACGAGCAGTACTTC. Translated: CASSLGKKRGSHEQYF. Looking up the rest from reference TRBV7-9 and TRBJ2-7 gives the full variable domain: DTGVSQNPRHKITKRGQNVTFRCDPISEHNRLYWYRQTLGQGPEFLTYFQNEAQLEKSRLLSDRFSAERPKGSFSTLEIQRTEQGDSAMYLCASSLGKKRGSHEQYFGPGTRLTVT.

This clonotype appeared a few times. The CDR3 DNA sequence: TGTGCCAGCAGTTTTTCGGGGGGTACCTTCTATGGCTACACCTTC. Protein product: CASSFSGGTFYGYTF. V is TRBV28 and J is TRBJ1-2; weak D call: TRBD1 (5 bases). This CDR3 comprises 15 residues. Germline assignment: CDR1 MDHEN and CDR2 SYDVKM. The ends were cut back, 3 bases at V and 4 bases at J, with 15 bases in the middle.

This chain joins TRBV15 and TRBJ1-3; TRBD1 aligns across 7 bases. There are 15 residues in the CDR3. V trimming: 4 bases; J trimming: 3 bases; junction bases outside the gene matches: 6. In germline, CDR1 is LNHNV, CDR2 YYDKDF (reference sequence). The CDR3 region is CATSKTGSDGNTIYF. The CDR3 DNA sequence: TGTGCCACCAGCAAGACAGGGTCGGATGGAAACACCATATATTTT. Full variable domain (rest looked up from reference TRBV15 and TRBJ1-3): DAMVIQNPRYQVTQFGKPVTLSCSQTLNHNVMYWYQQKSSQAPKLLFHYYDKDFNNEADTPDNFQSRRPNTSFCFLDIRSPGLGDTAMYLCATSKTGSDGNTIYFGEGSWLTVV.

The rearrangement uses TRBV7-2 and TRBJ1-1, with 9 bases matching TRBD1. Trimming cost V 3 bases and J 7 bases; bases outside gene matches: 6. The CDR3 covers 14 residues. Germline assignment: CDR1 SGHTA and CDR2 FQGNSA. The chain's CDR3 is CASSFWTGAGEAFF. Written as DNA, the CDR3 is TGTGCCAGCAGCTTCTGGACAGGGGCCGGTGAAGCTTTCTTT.

This clonotype was detected only a few times. The gene calls are TRBV11-3 and TRBJ2-7, with TRBD1 matching over 9 bases. Germline loops: CDR1 SGHNT, CDR2 YENEEA. This CDR3 region has 15 residues. V lost 3 bases, J lost 3 bases, and 6 bases stayed unmatched. The CDR3 DNA follows: TGTGCCAGCAGCTTGGACACAGGGGGCCGCTACGAGCAGTACTTC. Amino acid sequence: CASSLDTGGRYEQYF.